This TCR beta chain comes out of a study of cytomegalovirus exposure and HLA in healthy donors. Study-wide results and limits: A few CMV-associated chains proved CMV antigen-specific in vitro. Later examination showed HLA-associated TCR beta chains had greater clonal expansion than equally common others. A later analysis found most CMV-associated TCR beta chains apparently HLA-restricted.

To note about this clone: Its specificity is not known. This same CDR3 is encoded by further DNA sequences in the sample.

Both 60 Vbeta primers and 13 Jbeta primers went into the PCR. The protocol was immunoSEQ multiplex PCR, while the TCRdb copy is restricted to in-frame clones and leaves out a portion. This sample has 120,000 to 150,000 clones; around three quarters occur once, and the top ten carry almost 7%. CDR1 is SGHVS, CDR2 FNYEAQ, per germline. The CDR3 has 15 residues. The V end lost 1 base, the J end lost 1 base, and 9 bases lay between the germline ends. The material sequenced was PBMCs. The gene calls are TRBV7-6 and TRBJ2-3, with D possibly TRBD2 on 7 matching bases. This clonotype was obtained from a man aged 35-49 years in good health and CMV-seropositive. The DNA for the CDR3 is TGTGCCAGCAGCTTAGGGGGGGGCCGCACAGATACGCAGTATTTT. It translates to CASSLGGGRTDTQYF.